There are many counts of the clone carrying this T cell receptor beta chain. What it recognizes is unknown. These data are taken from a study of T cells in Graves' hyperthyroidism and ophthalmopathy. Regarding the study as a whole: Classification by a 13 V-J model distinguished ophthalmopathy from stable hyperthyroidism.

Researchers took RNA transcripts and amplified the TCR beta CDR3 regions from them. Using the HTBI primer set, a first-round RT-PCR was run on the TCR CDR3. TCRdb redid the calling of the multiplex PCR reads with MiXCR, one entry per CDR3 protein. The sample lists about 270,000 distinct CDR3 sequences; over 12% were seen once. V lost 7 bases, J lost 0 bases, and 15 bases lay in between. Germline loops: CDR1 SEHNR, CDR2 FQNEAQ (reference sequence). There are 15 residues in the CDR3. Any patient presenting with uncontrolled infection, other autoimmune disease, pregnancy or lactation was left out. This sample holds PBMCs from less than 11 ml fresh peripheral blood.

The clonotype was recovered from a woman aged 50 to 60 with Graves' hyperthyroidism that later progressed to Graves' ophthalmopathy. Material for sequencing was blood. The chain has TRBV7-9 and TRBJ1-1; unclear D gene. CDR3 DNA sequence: TGTGCCAGCATGCAAACTGGACGCATGAACACTGAAGCTTTCTTT. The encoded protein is CASMQTGRMNTEAFF.